The next 26 T cell receptor beta chains were all read from a single sample in a study of CD8+ T cells in alopecia areata. RNA extraction and reverse transcription yielded cDNA as sequencing template. The table came from immunoSEQ multiplex PCR; TCRdb's copy has only in-frame clones and leaves some out. The table has about 200,000 clones, 58% seen once. Treatment here: oral pan-JAK inhibitor, 5-10 mg twice daily. Sample: CD4+ T cells sorted from blood, taken at week 24, from a patient treated with tofacitinib. Receptor source: a human donor with alopecia areata.

The chain uses TRBV2 and TRBJ2-2; 8 positions agree with TRBD1. V lost 6 bases, J lost 4 bases, and 7 bases stayed unmatched. The germline V gene encodes CDR1 SNHLY and CDR2 FYNNEI. This CDR3 spans 15 amino acids. This chain's CDR3 is CASRGQAVVTGELFF. The CDR3 DNA follows: TGTGCCAGCAGGGGACAGGCTGTAGTCACCGGGGAGCTGTTTTTT.

This clone appeared a few times. The chain is built from TRBV4-1 and TRBJ1-5; D perhaps matches TRBD1 (6 bases). The CDR3 loop spans 15 amino acids. Germline V gene data show CDR1 as MGHRA and CDR2 as YSYEKL. V dropped 4 bases and J dropped 7 bases, with 17 bases sitting between them. CDR3: CASSPNQGIGQPQHF. The CDR3 nucleotides read TGCGCCAGCAGCCCAAATCAGGGGATTGGGCAGCCCCAGCATTTT.

This clone was counted a few times. The V and J genes are TRBV27 and TRBJ2-7, with TRBD1 matching 10 bases. The CDR3 sequence is 14 residues long. Germline CDR1 MNHEY, CDR2 SMNVEV (reference sequence). The ends lost 6 bases at V and 4 bases at J; junction bases unmatched: 6. The CDR3 spells CASSLRDRGYEQYF. In nucleotides, the CDR3 is TGTGCCAGCAGCCTCCGGGACAGGGGTTACGAGCAGTACTTC.

The table lists this clone with a few counts. V and J are TRBV5-6 and TRBJ2-2; 8 bases agree with TRBD2. CDR1 is SGHDT, CDR2 YYEEEE, per germline. V shed 4 bases and J 5 bases; nucleotides not matched to a gene: 7. This CDR3 comprises 15 residues. Here the CDR3 reads CASSLGGRQTGELFF. CDR3 DNA sequence: TGTGCCAGCAGCCTTGGCGGGAGGCAAACCGGGGAGCTGTTTTTT.

This chain joins TRBV6-4 and TRBJ1-2, with D possibly being TRBD1 (5 bases). This CDR3 spans 13 amino acids. CDR1 is MRHNA and CDR2 is SNTAGT in the germline V gene. With 0 bases removed from V and 8 bases from J, the gap between germline ends came to 10 bases. Here the CDR3 DNA reads TGTGCCAGCAGTGACTCGGACACATCGGGCTACACCTTC. It encodes CASSDSDTSGYTF.

The V and J genes are TRBV28 and TRBJ2-4, with 11 nucleotides matching TRBD1. Trimming removed 10 bases from V and 8 bases from J; junction bases left unmatched: 7. Germline CDR1 reads MDHEN; CDR2 reads SYDVKM. The CDR3 sequence is 13 residues long. DNA for the CDR3: TGTGCCACCCGCCCGGGACAGGGGGACATTCAGTACTTC. Its translation is CATRPGQGDIQYF.

V is TRBV25-1 and J is TRBJ2-5; 10 bases line up with TRBD2. The CDR3 has 16 amino acids. The V gene's germline CDR1 is MGHDK and CDR2 SYGVNS. Losses at the gene ends were 5 bases for V and 1 base for J; bases not matched to a gene: 7. DNA of the CDR3: TGTGCCAGCAGTCTAGCGGGAGCGAGGGGCCAAGAGACCCAGTACTTC. It translates to CASSLAGARGQETQYF.

This rearrangement joins TRBV7-7 to TRBJ2-5, with 10 bases aligning to TRBD2. Losses at the gene ends were 1 base for V and 4 bases for J; bases not matched to a gene: 0. In germline, CDR1 is SSHAT, CDR2 FNYEAQ (reference sequence). This CDR3 spans 14 amino acids. The CDR3, as DNA: TGTGCCAGCAGCTTAGGACTAGCGGGAGAGACCCAGTACTTC. Residues: CASSLGLAGETQYF.

The gene calls are TRBV7-9 and TRBJ1-1; the match to TRBD1 covers 7 bases. The CDR3 has 16 amino acids. V lost 6 bases, J lost 0 bases, and 10 bases stayed unmatched. Germline CDR1 SEHNR, CDR2 FQNEAQ (reference sequence). Here the CDR3 reads CASSWRRTGLNTEAFF. The CDR3, as DNA: TGTGCCAGCAGTTGGAGGAGGACAGGCTTGAACACTGAAGCTTTCTTT.

This chain joins TRBV15 and TRBJ2-1, with a weak D call TRBD2 (6 bases). V was cut by 2 bases and J by 5 bases, with 19 bases left in between. The CDR3 loop spans 17 amino acids. Looked up from germline, CDR1 is LNHNV and CDR2 is YYDKDF (reference sequence). CDR3 DNA sequence: TGTGCCACCAGCAGAAGAGCCCCGACTAGTCCCAACAATGAGCAGTTCTTC. It specifies CATSRRAPTSPNNEQFF.

The chain recombines TRBV30 with TRBJ2-3; no definite D call. This CDR3 region has 13 residues. The germline V gene encodes CDR1 GTSNPN and CDR2 SVGIG (reference sequence). Trimming left V 2 bases short and J 4 bases short, with 10 bases between. The CDR3 region has the DNA TGTGCCTGGAGTCTAGGGTCCGCAGATACGCAGTATTTT. This gives the protein CAWSLGSADTQYF.

V usage is TRBV2 and J usage is TRBJ2-2, with TRBD1 matching 9 bases. The trim removed 7 bases at V and 4 bases at J, leaving 10 bases unmatched. Germline CDR1 and CDR2: SNHLY and FYNNEI. The CDR3 runs to 16 residues. CDR3 region: CASTETTGGVTGELFF. The DNA for the CDR3 is TGTGCCAGCACCGAAACGACAGGGGGGGTCACCGGGGAGCTGTTTTTT.

V and J are TRBV18 and TRBJ2-5; TRBD1 matches at 7 bases. Germline assignment: CDR1 KGHSH and CDR2 LQKENI. V lost 3 bases and J lost 5; bases outside the gene matches: 18. The CDR3 runs to 18 residues. The CDR3 bases are TGTGCCAGCTCACCGCTTGGACCCCGGACAGGCCAGCAGGAGACCCAGTACTTC. Residues: CASSPLGPRTGQQETQYF.

This clone was detected ten times or more. The rearrangement joins TRBV11-2 to TRBJ1-1, with 9 bases fitting TRBD1. V lost 5 bases, J lost 6 bases, and 7 bases stayed unmatched. Germline values: CDR1 SGHAT, CDR2 FQNNGV. This CDR3 spans 14 amino acids. The CDR3: CASSGTGQGPEAFF. CDR3 in DNA: TGTGCCAGCAGCGGGACGGGACAGGGCCCTGAAGCTTTCTTT. The variable domain in full, with the rest retrieved from reference TRBV11-2 and TRBJ1-1, is EAGVAQSPRYKIIEKRQSVAFWCNPISGHATLYWYQQILGQGPKLLIQFQNNGVVDDSQLPKDRFSAERLKGVDSTLKIQPAKLEDSAVYLCASSGTGQGPEAFFGQGTRLTVV.

The V gene is TRBV27, the J gene TRBJ1-3; D unresolved. CDR1 is MNHEY and CDR2 is SMNVEV in the germline V gene (reference sequence). The CDR3 has 13 amino acids. With 3 bases removed from V and 4 bases from J, the gap between germline ends came to 7 bases. CDR3 region: CASSFAGGNTIYF. The CDR3 nucleotides are TGTGCCAGCAGTTTTGCAGGAGGAAACACCATATATTTT.

Comments on this clone: A much larger clone differs from this one at a single base, so this may be a read error. V is TRBV4-1 and J is TRBJ1-5, with a possible D match to TRBD1 (5 bases). With 4 bases removed from V and 1 base from J, the gap between germline ends came to 5 bases. The CDR3 has 13 amino acids. Germline V gene data show CDR1 as MGHRA and CDR2 as YSYEKL. DNA for the CDR3: TGCGCCAGCAGCCGACAGAGCAATCAGCCCCAGCATTTT. It is translated as CASSRQSNQPQHF.

The chain recombines TRBV28 with TRBJ2-4; the match to TRBD1 covers 8 bases. The trim removed 7 bases at V and 6 bases at J, leaving 17 bases unmatched. From germline, CDR1 is MDHEN and CDR2 SYDVKM. The CDR3 is 17 amino acids. CDR3 residues: CASTTTPSGTGRNIQYF. In DNA form, the CDR3 reads TGTGCCAGCACTACCACCCCATCGGGGACAGGAAGAAACATTCAGTACTTC.

For the CDR3, the DNA is TGTGCCTGGAGTGTATTTAGACAGGGGGGGACTGAAGCTTTCTTT. This gives the protein CAWSVFRQGGTEAFF. V usage is TRBV30 and J usage is TRBJ1-1; TRBD1 matches at 9 bases. V lost 0 bases and J lost 5; bases outside the gene matches: 7. Germline lookup yields CDR1 GTSNPN and CDR2 SVGIG (reference sequence). This CDR3 spans 15 amino acids.

The chain uses TRBV5-1 and TRBJ2-7; TRBD1 matches 9 bases. CDR3 length: 14 amino acids. The trim removed 2 bases at V and 3 bases at J, leaving 3 bases unmatched. The V gene's germline CDR1 is SGHRS and CDR2 YFSETQ. The CDR3 bases are TGCGCCAGCAGCTTAGGACAGGGGAACTACGAGCAGTACTTC. Protein sequence: CASSLGQGNYEQYF. Together with reference TRBV5-1 and TRBJ2-7, the CDR3 gives the full variable domain: KAGVTQTPRYLIKTRGQQVTLSCSPISGHRSVSWYQQTPGQGLQFLFEYFSETQRNKGNFPGRFSGRQFSNSRSEMNVSTLELGDSALYLCASSLGQGNYEQYFGPGTRLTVT.

This clone has just a few counts. The V and J genes are TRBV29-1 and TRBJ2-3, with TRBD1 as a possible D gene (5 bases). V gave up 6 bases and J gave up 3 bases, with 13 bases separating them. In germline, CDR1 is SQVTM, CDR2 ANQGSEA. The CDR3 consists of 13 residues. This CDR3 is CSVIRTSTDTQYF. The CDR3 DNA reads as TGCAGCGTCATTCGGACATCTACAGATACGCAGTATTTT.

CDR3 region: CASLNGGQVEQYF. In DNA, the CDR3 is TGTGCCAGCCTGAACGGGGGGCAGGTCGAGCAGTACTTC. V is TRBV21-1 and J is TRBJ2-7; TRBD2 is the table's D call, not checked against the DNA. TRBV21-1 is a documented pseudogene. The CDR3 consists of 13 residues.

This clone occurred a few times. The V gene is TRBV23-1, the J gene TRBJ2-2; 7 bases are shared with TRBD1. TRBV23-1 is placed among ORFs of uncertain function. The CDR3 contains 17 residues. J was trimmed by 4 bases and V by 0 bases; bases with no gene match: 8. This chain's CDR3 is CASSQSGARGFTGELFF. Written as DNA, the CDR3 is TGCGCCAGCAGTCAATCCGGGGCCAGGGGGTTCACCGGGGAGCTGTTTTTT.

This clone was seen just once. The CDR3 sequence: CASSLDPSGSQRTYEQYF. The CDR3 nucleotides read TGCGCCAGCAGCTTGGACCCTAGCGGGAGCCAACGCACCTACGAGCAGTACTTC. The chain carries TRBV5-1 and TRBJ2-7, with TRBD2 identical over 10 bases. The CDR3 runs to 18 residues. Germline CDR1 is SGHRS and CDR2 is YFSETQ. V was clipped by 0 bases and J by 2 bases; unmatched bases: 11. The variable domain in full, with the rest retrieved from reference TRBV5-1 and TRBJ2-7, is KAGVTQTPRYLIKTRGQQVTLSCSPISGHRSVSWYQQTPGQGLQFLFEYFSETQRNKGNFPGRFSGRQFSNSRSEMNVSTLELGDSALYLCASSLDPSGSQRTYEQYFGPGTRLTVT.

This chain links TRBV4-1 with TRBJ2-2, with 13 bases lining up with TRBD2. Per the germline V gene, CDR1 is MGHRA and CDR2 is YSYEKL. V shed 3 bases, J shed 1 base, and the junction held 2 bases outside the gene matches. CDR3 length: 17 amino acids. As DNA, the CDR3 is TGCGCCAGCAGCCAGCGGACTAGCGGGAGGAACACCGGGGAGCTGTTTTTT. Its protein product is CASSQRTSGRNTGELFF.

This chain joins TRBV11-2 and TRBJ2-3; TRBD2 is a possible D gene (6 bases). Germline loops: CDR1 SGHAT, CDR2 FQNNGV. The CDR3 covers 13 residues. Trimming removed 5 bases at V and 5 bases at J, with 11 bases between. The CDR3, as DNA: TGTGCCAGCAGCACGGGACTGGGAGATACGCAGTATTTT. Translating it yields CASSTGLGDTQYF.

The chain has TRBV29-1 and TRBJ2-7; D may correspond to TRBD1 or TRBD2 (6 bases each). The J call is in doubt because the DNA end fits TRBJ2-5 better. Germline loops: CDR1 SQVTM, CDR2 ANQGSEA. The CDR3 runs 12 residues. The CDR3 spells CSVAKGGETQYF. In nucleotides, the CDR3 is TGCAGCGTTGCGAAGGGGGGAGAGACCCAGTACTTC.